The T cell receptor (beta chain) under discussion was sequenced for a study of T cell repertoires in cytomegalovirus infection. Background on the study: Matching HLA type, along with CMV infection, was indicated by public TCR beta signatures.

TCRdb analysed the reads with MiXCR anew, one entry per CDR3 protein. The sample has 200,000 to 250,000 distinct CDR3 sequences; roughly 12% are singletons. This clonotype was detected once. The target antigen is unknown. Findings of the study overall: CMV carriers with the relevant HLA were identified by cumulative public TCR beta family frequency. Ex vivo responses were dominated by HLA-C-restricted CMV-specific TCR beta clonotypes.

V was clipped by 1 base and J by 1 base, with 10 bases between them. Per germline, CDR1 SGHDN and CDR2 FVKESK. The CDR3 extends over 15 amino acids. The chain couples TRBV14 to TRBJ1-1, with no clear D. Material for sequencing was PBMCs. The sequence derives from a human donor in good health (CMV status not recorded). Some clones in this sample may be carry-over from other donors' samples. The CDR3 nucleotides read TGTGCCAGCAGCCAAGGCAGGCAGCAGAACACTGAAGCTTTCTTT. It specifies CASSQGRQQNTEAFF. The variable domain in full, completed from reference TRBV14 and TRBJ1-1, reads EAGVTQFPSHSVIEKGQTVTLRCDPISGHDNLYWYRRVMGKEIKFLLHFVKESKQDESGMPNNRFLAERTGGTYSTLKVQPAELEDSGVYFCASSQGRQQNTEAFFGQGTRLTVV.